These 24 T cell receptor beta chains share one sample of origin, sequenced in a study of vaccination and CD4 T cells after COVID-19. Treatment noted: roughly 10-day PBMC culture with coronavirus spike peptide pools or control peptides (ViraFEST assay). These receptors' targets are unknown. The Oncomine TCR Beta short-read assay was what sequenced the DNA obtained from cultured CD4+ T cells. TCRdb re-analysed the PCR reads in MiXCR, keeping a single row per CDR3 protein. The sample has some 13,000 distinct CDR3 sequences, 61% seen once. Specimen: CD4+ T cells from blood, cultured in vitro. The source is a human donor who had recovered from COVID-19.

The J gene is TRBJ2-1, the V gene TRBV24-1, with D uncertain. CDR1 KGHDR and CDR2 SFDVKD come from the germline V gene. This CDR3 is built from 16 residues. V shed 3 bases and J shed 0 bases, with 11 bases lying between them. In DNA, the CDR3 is TGTGCCACCAGTGATCCCCAGTGGGACTCCTACAATGAGCAGTTCTTC. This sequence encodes CATSDPQWDSYNEQFF.

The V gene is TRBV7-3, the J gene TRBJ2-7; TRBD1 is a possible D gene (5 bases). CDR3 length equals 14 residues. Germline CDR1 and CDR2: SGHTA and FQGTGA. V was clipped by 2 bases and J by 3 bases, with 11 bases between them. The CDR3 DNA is TGTGCCAGCAGCTTAGGGCAGGGAATCTACGAGCAGTACTTC. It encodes CASSLGQGIYEQYF.

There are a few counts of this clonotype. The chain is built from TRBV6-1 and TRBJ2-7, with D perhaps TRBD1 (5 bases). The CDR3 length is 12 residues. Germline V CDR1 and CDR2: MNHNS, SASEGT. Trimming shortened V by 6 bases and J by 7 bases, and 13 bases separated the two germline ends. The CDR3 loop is CASRDRRGEQYF. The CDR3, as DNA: TGTGCCAGCAGGGACCGAAGGGGTGAGCAGTACTTC.

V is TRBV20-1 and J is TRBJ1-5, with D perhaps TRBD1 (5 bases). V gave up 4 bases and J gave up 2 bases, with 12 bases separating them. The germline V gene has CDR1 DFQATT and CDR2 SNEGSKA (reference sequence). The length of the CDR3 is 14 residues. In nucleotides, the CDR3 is TGCAGTGCTATTCGGGGCGAGGGCAATCAGCCCCAGCATTTT. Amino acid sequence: CSAIRGEGNQPQHF.

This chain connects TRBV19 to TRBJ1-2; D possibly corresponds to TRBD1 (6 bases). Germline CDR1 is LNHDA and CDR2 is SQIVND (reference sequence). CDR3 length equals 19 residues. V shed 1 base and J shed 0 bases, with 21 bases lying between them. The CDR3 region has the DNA TGTGCCAGTAGTATAGGAGGGTACAGGGTGTGGAGGACTAACTATGGCTACACCTTC. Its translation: CASSIGGYRVWRTNYGYTF. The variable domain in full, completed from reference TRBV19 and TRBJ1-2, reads DGGITQSPKYLFRKEGQNVTLSCEQNLNHDAMYWYRQDPGQGLRLIYYSQIVNDFQKGDIAEGYSVSREKKESFPLTVTSAQKNPTAFYLCASSIGGYRVWRTNYGYTFGSGTRLTVV.

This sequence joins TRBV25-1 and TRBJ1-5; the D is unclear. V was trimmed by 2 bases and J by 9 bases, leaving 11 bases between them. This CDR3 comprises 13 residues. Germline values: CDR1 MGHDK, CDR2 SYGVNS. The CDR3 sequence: CASSERPSGPQHF. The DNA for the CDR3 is TGTGCCAGCAGTGAAAGGCCCTCGGGGCCCCAGCATTTT.

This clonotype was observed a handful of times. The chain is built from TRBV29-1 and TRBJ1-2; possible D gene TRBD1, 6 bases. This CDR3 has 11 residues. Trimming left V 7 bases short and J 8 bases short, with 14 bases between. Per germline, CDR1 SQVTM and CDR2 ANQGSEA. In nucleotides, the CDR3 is TGCAGCGGGGACACGGAGTTGGGCTACACCTTC. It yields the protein CSGDTELGYTF. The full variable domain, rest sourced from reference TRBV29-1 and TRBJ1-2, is SAVISQKPSRDICQRGTSLTIQCQVDSQVTMMFWYRQQPGQSLTLIATANQGSEATYESGFVIDKFPISRPNLTFSTLTVSNMSPEDSSIYLCSGDTELGYTFGSGTRLTVV.

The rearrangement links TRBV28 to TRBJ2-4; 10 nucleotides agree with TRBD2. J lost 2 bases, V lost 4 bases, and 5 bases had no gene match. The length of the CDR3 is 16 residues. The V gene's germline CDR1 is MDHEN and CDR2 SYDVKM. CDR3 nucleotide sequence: TGTGCCAGCAGTTCGCTAGCGGGAGTTACCAAAAACATTCAGTACTTC. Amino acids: CASSSLAGVTKNIQYF.

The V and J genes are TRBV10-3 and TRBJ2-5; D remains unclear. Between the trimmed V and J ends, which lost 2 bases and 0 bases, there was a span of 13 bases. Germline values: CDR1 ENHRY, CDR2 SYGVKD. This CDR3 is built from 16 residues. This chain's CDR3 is CAISEPRAEYQETQYF. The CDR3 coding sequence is TGTGCCATCAGTGAGCCAAGGGCAGAGTACCAAGAGACCCAGTACTTC.

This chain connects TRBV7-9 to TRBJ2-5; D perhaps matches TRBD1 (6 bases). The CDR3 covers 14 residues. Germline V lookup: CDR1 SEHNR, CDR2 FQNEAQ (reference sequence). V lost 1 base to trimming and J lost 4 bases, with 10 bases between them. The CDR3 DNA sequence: TGTGCCAGCAGCTTAGGGACAGATGGAGAGACCCAGTACTTC. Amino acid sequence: CASSLGTDGETQYF.

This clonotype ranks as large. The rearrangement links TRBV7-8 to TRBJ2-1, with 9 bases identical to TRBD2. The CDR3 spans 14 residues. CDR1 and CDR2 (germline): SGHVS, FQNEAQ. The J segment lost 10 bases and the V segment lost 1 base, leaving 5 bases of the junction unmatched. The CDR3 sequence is CASSLGLAGAEQFF. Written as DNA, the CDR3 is TGTGCCAGCAGCTTAGGGTTAGCGGGGGCGGAGCAGTTCTTC.

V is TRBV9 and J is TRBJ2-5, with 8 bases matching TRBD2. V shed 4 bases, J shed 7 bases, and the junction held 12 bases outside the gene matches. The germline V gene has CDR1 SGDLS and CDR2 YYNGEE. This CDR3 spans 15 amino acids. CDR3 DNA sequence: TGTGCCAGCAGCCTCGCCCCCGGGGGGGTGGGGACCCAGTACTTC. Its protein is CASSLAPGGVGTQYF.

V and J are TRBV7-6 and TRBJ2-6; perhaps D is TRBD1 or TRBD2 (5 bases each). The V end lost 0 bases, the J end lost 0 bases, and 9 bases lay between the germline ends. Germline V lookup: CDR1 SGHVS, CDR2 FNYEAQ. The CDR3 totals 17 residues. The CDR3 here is CASSLAVGVSGANVLTF. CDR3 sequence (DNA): TGTGCCAGCAGCTTAGCGGTGGGGGTCTCTGGGGCCAACGTCCTGACTTTC.

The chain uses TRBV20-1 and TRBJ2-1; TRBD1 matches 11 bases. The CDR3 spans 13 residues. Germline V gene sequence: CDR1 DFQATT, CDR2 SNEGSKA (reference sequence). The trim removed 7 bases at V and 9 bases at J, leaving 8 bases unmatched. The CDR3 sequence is CSGGGQGAGEQFF. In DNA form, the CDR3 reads TGCAGTGGGGGAGGACAGGGGGCGGGTGAGCAGTTCTTC.

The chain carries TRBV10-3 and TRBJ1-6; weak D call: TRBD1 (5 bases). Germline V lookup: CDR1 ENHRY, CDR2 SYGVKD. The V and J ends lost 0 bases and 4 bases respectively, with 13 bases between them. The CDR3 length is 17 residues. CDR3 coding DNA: TGTGCCATCAGTGAGTCGAGCGGGGGGGGATATAATTCACCCCTCCACTTT. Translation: CAISESSGGGYNSPLHF.

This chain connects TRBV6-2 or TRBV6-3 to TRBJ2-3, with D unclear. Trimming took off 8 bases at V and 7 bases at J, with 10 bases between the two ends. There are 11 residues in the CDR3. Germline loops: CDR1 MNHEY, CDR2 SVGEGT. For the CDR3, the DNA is TGTGCCAGCGCTGCGGATCATACGCAGTATTTT. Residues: CASAADHTQYF.

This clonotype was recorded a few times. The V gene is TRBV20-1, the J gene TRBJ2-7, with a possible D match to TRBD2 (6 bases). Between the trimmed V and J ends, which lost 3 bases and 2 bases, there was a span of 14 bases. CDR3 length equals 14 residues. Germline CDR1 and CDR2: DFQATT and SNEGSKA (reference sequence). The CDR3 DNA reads TGCAGTGCTAGTCCGGGCGGGACCACCTACGAGCAGTACTTC. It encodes CSASPGGTTYEQYF.

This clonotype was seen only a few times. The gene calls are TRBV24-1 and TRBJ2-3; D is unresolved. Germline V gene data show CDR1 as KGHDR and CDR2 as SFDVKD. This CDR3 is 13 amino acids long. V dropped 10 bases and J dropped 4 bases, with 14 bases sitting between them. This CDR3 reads CATNNNAADTQYF. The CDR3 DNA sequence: TGTGCCACGAACAACAACGCGGCAGATACGCAGTATTTT.

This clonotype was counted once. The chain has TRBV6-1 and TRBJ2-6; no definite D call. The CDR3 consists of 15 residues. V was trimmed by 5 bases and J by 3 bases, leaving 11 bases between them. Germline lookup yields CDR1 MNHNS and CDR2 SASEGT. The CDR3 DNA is TGTGCCAGCAGTCGACCGGTTGGTGGGGCCAACGTCCTGACTTTC. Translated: CASSRPVGGANVLTF.

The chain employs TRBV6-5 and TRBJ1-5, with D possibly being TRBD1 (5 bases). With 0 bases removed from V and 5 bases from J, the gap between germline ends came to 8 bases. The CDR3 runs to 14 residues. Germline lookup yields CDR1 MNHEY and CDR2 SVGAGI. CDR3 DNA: TGTGCCAGCAGTTACTCTGGGGGAGATCAGCCCCAGCATTTT. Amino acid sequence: CASSYSGGDQPQHF.

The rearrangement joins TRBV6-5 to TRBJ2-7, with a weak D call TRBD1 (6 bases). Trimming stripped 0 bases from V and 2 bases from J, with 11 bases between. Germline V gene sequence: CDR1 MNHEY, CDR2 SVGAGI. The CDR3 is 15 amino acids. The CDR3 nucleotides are TGTGCCAGCAGTTACTCGGCAGGGGTTACCTACGAGCAGTACTTC. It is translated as CASSYSAGVTYEQYF.

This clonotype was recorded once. The CDR3 region is CASSLGVRQPQHF. CDR3 nucleotides: TGTGCCAGCAGCTTGGGGGTCAGGCAGCCCCAGCATTTT. The rearrangement joins TRBV11-1 to TRBJ1-5, with D perhaps matching TRBD1 (5 bases). The ends were cut back, 3 bases at V and 7 bases at J, with 10 bases in the middle. This CDR3 spans 13 amino acids. Germline V gives CDR1 SGHAT, CDR2 FQDESV (reference sequence).

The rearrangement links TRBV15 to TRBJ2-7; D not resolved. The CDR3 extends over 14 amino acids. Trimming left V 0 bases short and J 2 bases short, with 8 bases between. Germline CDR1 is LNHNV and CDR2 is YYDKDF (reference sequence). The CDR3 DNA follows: TGTGCCACCAGCAGAGATCGATCCGCCTACGAGCAGTACTTC. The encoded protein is CATSRDRSAYEQYF.

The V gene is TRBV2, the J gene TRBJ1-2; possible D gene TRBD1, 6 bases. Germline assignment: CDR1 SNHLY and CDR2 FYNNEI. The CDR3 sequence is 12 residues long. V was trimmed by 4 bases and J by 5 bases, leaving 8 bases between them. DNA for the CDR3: TGTGCCAGCAGTGTAGGACAGTATGGCTACACCTTC. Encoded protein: CASSVGQYGYTF.